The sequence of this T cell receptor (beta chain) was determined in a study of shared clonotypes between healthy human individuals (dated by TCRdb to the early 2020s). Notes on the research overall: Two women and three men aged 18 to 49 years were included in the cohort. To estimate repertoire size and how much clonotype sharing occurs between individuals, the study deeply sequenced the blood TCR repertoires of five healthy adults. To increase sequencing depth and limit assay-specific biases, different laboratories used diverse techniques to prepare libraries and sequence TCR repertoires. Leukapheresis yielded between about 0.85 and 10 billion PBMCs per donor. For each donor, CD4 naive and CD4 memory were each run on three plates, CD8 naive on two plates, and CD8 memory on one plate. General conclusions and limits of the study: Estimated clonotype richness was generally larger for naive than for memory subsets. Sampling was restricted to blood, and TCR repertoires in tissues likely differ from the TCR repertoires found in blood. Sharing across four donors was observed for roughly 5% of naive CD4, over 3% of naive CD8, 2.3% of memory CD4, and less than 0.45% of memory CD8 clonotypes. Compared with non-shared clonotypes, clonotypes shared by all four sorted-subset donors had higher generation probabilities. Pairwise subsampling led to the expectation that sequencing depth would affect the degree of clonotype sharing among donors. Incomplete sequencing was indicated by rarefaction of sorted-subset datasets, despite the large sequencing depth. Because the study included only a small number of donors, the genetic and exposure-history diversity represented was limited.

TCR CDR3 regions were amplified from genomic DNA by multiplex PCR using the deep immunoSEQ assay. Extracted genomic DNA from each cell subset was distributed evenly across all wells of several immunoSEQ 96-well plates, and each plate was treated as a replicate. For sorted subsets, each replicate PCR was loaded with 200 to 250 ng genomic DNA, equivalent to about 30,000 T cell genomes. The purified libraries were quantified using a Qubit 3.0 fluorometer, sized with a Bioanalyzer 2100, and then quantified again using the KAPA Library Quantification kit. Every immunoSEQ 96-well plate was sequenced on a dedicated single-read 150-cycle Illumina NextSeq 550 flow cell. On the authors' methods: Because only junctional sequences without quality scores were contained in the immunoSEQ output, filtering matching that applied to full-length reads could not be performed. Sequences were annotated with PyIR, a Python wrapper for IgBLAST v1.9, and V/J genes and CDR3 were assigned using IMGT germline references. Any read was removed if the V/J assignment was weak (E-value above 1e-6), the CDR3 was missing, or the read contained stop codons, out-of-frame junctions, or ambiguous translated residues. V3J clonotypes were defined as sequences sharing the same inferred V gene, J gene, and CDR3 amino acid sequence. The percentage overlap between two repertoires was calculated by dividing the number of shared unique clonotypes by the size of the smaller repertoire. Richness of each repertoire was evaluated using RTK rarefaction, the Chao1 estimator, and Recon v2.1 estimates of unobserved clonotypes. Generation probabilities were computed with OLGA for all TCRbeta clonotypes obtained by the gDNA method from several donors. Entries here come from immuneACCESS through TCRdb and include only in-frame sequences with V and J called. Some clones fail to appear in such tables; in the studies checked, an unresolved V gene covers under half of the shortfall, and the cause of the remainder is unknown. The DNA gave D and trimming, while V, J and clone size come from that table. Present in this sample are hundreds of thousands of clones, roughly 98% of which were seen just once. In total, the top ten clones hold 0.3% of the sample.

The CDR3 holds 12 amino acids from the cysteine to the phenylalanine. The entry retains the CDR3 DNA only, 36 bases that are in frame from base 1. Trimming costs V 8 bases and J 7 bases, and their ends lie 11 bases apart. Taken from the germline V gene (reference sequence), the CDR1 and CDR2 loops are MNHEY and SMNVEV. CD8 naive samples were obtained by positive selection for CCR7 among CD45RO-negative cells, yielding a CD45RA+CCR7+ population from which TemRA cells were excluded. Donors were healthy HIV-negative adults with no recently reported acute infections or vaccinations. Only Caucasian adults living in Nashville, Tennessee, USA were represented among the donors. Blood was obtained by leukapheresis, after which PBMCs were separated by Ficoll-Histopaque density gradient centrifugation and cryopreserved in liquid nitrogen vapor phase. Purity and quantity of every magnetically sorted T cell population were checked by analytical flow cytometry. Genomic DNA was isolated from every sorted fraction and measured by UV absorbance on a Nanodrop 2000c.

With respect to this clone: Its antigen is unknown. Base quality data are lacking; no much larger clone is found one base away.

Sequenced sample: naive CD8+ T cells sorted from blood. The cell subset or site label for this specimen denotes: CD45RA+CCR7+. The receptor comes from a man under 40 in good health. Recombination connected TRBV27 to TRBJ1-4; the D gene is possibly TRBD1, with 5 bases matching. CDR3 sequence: CASGDLGEKLFF. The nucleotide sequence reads TGTGCCAGCGGGGACCTTGGTGAAAAACTGTTTTTT. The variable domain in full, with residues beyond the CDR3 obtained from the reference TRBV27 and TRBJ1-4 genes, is EAQVTQNPRYLITVTGKKLTVTCSQNMNHEYMSWYRQDPGLGLRQIYYSMNVEVTDKGDVPEGYKVSRKEKRNFPLILESPSPNQTSLYFCASGDLGEKLFFGSGTQLSVL.